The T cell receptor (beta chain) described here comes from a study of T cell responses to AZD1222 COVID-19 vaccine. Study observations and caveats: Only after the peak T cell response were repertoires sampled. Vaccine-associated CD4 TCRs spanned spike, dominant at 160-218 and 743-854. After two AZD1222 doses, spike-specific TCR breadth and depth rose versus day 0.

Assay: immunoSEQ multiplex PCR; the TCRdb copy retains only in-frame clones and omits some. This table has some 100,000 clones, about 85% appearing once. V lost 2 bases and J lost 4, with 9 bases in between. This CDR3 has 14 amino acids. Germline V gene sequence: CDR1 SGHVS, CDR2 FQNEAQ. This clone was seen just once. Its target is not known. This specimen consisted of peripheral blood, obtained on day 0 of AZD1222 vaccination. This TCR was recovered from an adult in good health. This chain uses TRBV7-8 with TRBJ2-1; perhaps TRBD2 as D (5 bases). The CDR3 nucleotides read TGTGCCAGCAGCTTAACGGGGTTTTACAATGAGCAGTTCTTC. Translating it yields CASSLTGFYNEQFF.